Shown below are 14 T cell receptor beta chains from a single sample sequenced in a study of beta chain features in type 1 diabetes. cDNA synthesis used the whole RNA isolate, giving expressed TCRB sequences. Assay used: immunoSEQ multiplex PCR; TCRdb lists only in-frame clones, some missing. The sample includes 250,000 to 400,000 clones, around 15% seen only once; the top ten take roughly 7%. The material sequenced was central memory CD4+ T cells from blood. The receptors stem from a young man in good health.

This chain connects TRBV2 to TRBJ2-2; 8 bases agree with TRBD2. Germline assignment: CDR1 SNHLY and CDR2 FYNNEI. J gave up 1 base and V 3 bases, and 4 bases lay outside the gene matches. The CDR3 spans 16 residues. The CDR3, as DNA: TGTGCCAGCAGTGAGCGGCTAGCGGGGAACACCGGGGAGCTGTTTTTT. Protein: CASSERLAGNTGELFF.

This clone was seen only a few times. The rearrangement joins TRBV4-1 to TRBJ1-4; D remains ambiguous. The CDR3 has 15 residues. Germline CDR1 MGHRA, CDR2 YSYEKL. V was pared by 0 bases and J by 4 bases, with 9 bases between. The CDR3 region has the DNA TGCGCCAGCAGCCAAGAGACGTCAGATAATGAAAAACTGTTTTTT. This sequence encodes CASSQETSDNEKLFF.

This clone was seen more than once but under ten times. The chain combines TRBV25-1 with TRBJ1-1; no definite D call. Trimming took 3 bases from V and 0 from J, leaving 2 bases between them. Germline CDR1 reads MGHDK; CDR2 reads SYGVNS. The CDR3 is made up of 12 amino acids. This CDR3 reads CASSELNTEAFF. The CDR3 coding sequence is TGTGCCAGCAGTGAGTTGAACACTGAAGCTTTCTTT.

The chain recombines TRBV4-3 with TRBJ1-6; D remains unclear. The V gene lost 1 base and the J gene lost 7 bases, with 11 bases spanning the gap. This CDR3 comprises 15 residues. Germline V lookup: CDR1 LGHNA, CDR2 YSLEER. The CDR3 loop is CASSQGLSPNSPLHF. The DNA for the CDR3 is TGCGCCAGCAGCCAAGGGTTGTCCCCCAATTCACCCCTCCACTTT.

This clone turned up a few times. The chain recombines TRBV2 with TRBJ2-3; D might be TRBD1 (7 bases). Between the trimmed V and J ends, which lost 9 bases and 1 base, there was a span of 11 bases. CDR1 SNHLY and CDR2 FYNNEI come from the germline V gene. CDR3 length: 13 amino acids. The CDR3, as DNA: TGTGCCAGGGCGGGGACAGGCACAGATACGCAGTATTTT. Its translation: CARAGTGTDTQYF.

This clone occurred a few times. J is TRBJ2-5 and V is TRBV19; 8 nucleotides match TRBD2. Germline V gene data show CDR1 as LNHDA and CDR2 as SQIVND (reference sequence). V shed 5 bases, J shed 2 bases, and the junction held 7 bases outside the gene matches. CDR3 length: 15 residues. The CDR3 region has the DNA TGTGCCAGTAGTCTCCGACTAGCGAGTCAAGAGACCCAGTACTTC. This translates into CASSLRLASQETQYF.

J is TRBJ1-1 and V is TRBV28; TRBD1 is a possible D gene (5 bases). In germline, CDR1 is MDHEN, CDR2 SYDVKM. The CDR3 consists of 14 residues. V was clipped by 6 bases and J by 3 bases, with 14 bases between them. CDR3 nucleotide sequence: TGTGCCAGCAGAGATACGGGACGGTACACTGAAGCTTTCTTT. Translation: CASRDTGRYTEAFF.

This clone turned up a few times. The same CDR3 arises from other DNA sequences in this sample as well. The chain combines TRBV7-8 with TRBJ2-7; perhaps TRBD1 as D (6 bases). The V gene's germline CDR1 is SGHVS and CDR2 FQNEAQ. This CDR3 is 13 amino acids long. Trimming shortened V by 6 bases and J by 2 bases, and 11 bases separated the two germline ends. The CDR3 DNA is TGTGCCAGCAGTCCGACAGGCCCCTACGAGCAGTACTTC. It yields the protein CASSPTGPYEQYF.

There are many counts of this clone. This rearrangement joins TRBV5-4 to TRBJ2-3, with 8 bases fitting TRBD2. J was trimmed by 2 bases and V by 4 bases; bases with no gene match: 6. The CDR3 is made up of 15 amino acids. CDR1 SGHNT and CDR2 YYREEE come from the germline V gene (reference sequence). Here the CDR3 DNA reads TGTGCCAGCAGCCGTAGCGGGGCACACACAGATACGCAGTATTTT. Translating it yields CASSRSGAHTDTQYF.

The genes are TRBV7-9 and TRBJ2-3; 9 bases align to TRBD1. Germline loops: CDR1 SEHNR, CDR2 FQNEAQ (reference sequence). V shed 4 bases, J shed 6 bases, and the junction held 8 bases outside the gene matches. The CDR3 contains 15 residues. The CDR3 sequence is CASSSGPQGADTQYF. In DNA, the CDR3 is TGTGCCAGCAGCTCAGGGCCACAGGGGGCCGATACGCAGTATTTT.

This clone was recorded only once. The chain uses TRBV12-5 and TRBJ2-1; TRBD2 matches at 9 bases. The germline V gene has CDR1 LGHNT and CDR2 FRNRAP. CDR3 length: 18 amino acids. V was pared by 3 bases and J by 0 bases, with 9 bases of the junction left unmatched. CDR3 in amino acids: CASGFIAGGQSSYNEQFF. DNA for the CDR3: TGTGCTAGTGGTTTTATTGCGGGGGGGCAGAGCTCCTACAATGAGCAGTTCTTC.

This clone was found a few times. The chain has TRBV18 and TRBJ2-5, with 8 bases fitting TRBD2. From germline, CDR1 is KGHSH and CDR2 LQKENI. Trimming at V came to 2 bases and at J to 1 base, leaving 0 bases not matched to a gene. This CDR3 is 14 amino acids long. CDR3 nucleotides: TGTGCCAGCTCACCAACTAGCGGCCAAGAGACCCAGTACTTC. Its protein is CASSPTSGQETQYF.

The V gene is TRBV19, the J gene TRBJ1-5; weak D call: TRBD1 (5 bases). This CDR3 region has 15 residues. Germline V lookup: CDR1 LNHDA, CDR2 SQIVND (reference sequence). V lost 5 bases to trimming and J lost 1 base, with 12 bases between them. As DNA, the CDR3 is TGTGCCAGTAGTCCCGGGGGGACCAGCAATCAGCCCCAGCATTTT. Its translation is CASSPGGTSNQPQHF.

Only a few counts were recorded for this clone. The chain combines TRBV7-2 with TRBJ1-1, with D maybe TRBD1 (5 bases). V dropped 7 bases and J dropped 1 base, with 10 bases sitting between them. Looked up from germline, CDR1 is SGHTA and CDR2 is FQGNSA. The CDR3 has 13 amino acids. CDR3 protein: CASKGRSNTEAFF. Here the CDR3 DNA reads TGTGCCAGCAAGGGACGGTCGAACACTGAAGCTTTCTTT.